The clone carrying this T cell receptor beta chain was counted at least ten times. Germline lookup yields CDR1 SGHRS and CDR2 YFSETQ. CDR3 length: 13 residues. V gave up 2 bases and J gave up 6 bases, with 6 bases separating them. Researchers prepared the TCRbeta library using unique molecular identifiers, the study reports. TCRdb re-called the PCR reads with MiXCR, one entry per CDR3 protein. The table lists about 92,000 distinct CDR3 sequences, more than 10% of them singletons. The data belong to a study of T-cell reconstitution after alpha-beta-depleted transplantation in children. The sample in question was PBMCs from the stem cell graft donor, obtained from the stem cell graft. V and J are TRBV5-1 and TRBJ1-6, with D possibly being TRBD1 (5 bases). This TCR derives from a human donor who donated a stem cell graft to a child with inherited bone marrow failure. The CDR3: CASSFDSNSPLHF. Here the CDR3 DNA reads TGCGCCAGCAGCTTCGACAGTAATTCACCCCTCCACTTT. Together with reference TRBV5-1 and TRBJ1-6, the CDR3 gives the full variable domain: KAGVTQTPRYLIKTRGQQVTLSCSPISGHRSVSWYQQTPGQGLQFLFEYFSETQRNKGNFPGRFSGRQFSNSRSEMNVSTLELGDSALYLCASSFDSNSPLHFGNGTRLTVT.